This record concerns one T cell receptor beta chain sequence. This specimen belongs to a study of blood T cell repertoires in COVID-19. About the study: The analysed material was cDNA or gDNA that came from T cells, B-cell-depleted T cells, or PBMCs.

The V end lost 0 bases, the J end lost 0 bases, and 6 bases lay between the germline ends. The germline V gene encodes CDR1 SGHRS and CDR2 YFSETQ. The CDR3 spans 14 residues. Assay used: immunoSEQ multiplex PCR; TCRdb lists only in-frame clones, some missing. This table has about 270,000 clones, roughly 86% appearing once. The genes are TRBV5-1 and TRBJ1-1; D is ambiguous. This TCR was recovered from a woman in her sixties who had recovered from COVID-19. Sequenced: PBMCs or T cells enriched from blood (not recorded which). The CDR3 DNA reads TGCGCCAGCAGCTTGGTAGCGTTGAACACTGAAGCTTTCTTT. It encodes CASSLVALNTEAFF.